Listed here is a single T cell receptor (beta chain). This specimen belongs to a study of blood T cell repertoires in COVID-19. Per the original methods: The authors estimated nucleated cell counts from reference gene primer amplification. This table comes from immunoSEQ multiplex PCR, and its TCRdb copy is limited to in-frame clones, with some not included. That table supplies the V and J calls and clone size; D and trimming were determined from the DNA. This sample carries a few hundred thousand clones, approximately 90% of them seen once, and the ten largest clones take about 9.3%. Losses at the gene ends were 7 bases for V and 6 bases for J; bases not matched to a gene: 2. In germline, CDR1 is GTSNPN, CDR2 SVGIG (reference sequence). The CDR3 consists of 11 residues.

The specimen sequenced was PBMCs or T cells enriched from blood (not recorded which). This clonotype originated in a man aged 18-30 years with acute COVID-19. The genes are TRBV30 and TRBJ2-1; the match to TRBD1 covers 8 bases. The CDR3 loop is CAFGQGNEQFF. The CDR3 nucleotides read TGTGCCTTCGGACAGGGCAATGAGCAGTTCTTC.